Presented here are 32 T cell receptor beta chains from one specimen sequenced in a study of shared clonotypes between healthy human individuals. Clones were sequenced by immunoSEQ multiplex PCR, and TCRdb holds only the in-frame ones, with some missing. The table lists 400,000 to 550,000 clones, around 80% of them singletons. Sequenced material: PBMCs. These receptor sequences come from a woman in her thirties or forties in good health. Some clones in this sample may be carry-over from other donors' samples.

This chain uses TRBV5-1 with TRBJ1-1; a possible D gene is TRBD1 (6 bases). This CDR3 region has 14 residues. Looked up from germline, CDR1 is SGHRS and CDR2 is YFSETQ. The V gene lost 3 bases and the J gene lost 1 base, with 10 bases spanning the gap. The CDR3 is CASSSRQANTEAFF. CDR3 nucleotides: TGCGCCAGCAGCTCAAGACAGGCGAACACTGAAGCTTTCTTT.

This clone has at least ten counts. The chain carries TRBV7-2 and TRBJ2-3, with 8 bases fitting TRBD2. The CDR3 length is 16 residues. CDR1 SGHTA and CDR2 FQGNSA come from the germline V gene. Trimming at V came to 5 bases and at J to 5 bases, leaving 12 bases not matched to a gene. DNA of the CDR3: TGTGCCAGCAGCCGTCGAGCGGGGGAGGGAGGAGATACGCAGTATTTT. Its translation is CASSRRAGEGGDTQYF.

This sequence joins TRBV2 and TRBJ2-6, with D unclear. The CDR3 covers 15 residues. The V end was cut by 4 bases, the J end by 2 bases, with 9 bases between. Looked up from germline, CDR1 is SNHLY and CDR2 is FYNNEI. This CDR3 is CASSVWVAGANVLTF. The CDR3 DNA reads TGTGCCAGCAGTGTTTGGGTGGCTGGGGCCAACGTCCTGACTTTC.

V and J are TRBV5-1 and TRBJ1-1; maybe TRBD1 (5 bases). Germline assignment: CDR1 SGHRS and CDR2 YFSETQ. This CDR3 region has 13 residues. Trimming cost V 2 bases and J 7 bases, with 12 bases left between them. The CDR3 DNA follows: TGCGCCAGCAGCTTAGGAGGGGAGAGTGAAGCTTTCTTT. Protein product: CASSLGGESEAFF.

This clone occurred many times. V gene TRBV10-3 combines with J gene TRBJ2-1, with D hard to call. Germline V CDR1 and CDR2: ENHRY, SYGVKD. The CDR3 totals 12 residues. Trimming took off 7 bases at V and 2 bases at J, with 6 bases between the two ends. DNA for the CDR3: TGTGCCATCACTGACCCCTACAATGAGCAGTTCTTC. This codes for CAITDPYNEQFF.

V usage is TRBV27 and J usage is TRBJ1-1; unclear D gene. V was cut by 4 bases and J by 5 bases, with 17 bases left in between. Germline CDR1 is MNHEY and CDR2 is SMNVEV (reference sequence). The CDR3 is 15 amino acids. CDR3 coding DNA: TGTGCCAGCAGTTCAGTTAACCAACCCCTTACTGAAGCTTTCTTT. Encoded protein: CASSSVNQPLTEAFF.

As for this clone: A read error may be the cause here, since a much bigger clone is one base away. CDR3 coding DNA: TGTGCCAGCAGCCCAGGACAGAACACTGAAGCTTTCTTT. This translates into CASSPGQNTEAFF. The chain uses TRBV7-9 and TRBJ1-1, with D possibly TRBD1 on 5 matching bases. Trimming cost V 5 bases and J 1 base, with 8 bases left between them. Germline CDR1 and CDR2: SEHNR and FQNEAQ (reference sequence). CDR3 length: 13 residues.

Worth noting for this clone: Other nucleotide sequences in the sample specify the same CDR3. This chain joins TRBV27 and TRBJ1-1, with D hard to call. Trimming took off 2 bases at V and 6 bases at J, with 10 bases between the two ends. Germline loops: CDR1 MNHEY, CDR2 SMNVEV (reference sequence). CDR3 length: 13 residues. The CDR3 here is CASSLTGRAEAFF. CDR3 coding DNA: TGTGCCAGCAGTTTAACCGGACGGGCTGAAGCTTTCTTT.

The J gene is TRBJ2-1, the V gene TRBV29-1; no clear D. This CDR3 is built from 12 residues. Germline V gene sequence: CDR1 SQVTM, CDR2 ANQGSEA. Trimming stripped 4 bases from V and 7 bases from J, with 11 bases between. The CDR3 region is CSVALNQNEQFF. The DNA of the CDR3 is TGCAGCGTTGCCCTGAATCAAAATGAGCAGTTCTTC.

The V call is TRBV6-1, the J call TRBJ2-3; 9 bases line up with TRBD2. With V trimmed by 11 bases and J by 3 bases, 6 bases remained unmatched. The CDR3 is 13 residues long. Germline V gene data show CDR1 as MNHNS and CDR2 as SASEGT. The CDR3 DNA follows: TGTGCCGTTCAGACTAGCGGAACAGATACGCAGTATTTT. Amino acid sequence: CAVQTSGTDTQYF.

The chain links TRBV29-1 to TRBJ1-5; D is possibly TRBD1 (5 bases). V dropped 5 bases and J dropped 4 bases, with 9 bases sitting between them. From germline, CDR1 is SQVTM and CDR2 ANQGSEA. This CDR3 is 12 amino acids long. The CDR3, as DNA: TGCAGCGTTATCCAGGGTAATCAGCCCCAGCATTTT. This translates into CSVIQGNQPQHF.

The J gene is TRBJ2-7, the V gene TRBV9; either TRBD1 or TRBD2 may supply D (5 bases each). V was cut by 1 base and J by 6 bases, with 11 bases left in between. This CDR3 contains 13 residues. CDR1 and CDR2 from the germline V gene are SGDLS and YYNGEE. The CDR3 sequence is CASSVRSGSEQYF. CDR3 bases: TGTGCCAGCAGCGTAAGGTCAGGGAGCGAGCAGTACTTC.

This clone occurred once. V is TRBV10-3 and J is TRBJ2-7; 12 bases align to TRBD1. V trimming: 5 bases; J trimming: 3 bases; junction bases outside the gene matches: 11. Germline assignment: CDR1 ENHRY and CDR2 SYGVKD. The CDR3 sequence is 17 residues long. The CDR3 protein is CAISPGTGGGRDYEQYF. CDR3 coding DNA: TGTGCCATCAGTCCCGGGACAGGGGGCGGTCGTGACTACGAGCAGTACTTC.

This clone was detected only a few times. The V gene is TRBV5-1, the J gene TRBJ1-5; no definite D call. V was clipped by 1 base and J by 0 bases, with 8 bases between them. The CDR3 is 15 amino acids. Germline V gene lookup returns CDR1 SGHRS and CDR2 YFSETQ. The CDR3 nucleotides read TGCGCCAGCAGCTTGTTTGGGGATAGCAATCAGCCCCAGCATTTT. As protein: CASSLFGDSNQPQHF.

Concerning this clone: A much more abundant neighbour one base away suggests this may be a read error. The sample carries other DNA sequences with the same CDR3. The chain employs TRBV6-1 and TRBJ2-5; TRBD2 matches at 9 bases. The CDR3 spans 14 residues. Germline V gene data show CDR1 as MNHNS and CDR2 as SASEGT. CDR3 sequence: CASSEAGGFETQYF. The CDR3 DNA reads TGTGCTAGCAGTGAAGCGGGAGGTTTTGAGACCCAGTACTTC.

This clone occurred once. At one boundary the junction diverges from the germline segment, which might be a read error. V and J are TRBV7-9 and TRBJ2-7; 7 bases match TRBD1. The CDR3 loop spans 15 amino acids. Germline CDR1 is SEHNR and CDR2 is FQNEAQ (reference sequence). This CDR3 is CASSQETGNLYEQYF. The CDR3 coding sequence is TGCGCCAGCAGCCAAGAGACAGGGAATCTATACGAGCAGTACTTC.

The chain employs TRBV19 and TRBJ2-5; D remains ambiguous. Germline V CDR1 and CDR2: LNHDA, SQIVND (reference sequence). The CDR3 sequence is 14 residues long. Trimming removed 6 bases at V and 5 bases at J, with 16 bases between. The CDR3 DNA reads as TGTGCCAGTAGCCAGACTCTGGCCGGGGAGACCCAGTACTTC. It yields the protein CASSQTLAGETQYF. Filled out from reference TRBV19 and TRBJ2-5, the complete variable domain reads DGGITQSPKYLFRKEGQNVTLSCEQNLNHDAMYWYRQDPGQGLRLIYYSQIVNDFQKGDIAEGYSVSREKKESFPLTVTSAQKNPTAFYLCASSQTLAGETQYFGPGTRLLVL.

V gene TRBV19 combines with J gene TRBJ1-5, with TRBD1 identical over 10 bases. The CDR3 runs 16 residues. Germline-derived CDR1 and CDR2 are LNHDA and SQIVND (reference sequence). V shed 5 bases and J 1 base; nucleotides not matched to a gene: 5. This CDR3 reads CASSPRQGASNQPQHF. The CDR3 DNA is TGTGCCAGTAGTCCCCGACAGGGGGCAAGCAATCAGCCCCAGCATTTT. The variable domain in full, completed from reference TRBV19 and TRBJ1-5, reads DGGITQSPKYLFRKEGQNVTLSCEQNLNHDAMYWYRQDPGQGLRLIYYSQIVNDFQKGDIAEGYSVSREKKESFPLTVTSAQKNPTAFYLCASSPRQGASNQPQHFGDGTRLSIL.

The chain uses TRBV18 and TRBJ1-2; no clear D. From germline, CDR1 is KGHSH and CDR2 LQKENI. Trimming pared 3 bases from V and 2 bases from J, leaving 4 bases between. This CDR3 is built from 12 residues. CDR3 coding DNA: TGTGCCAGCTCACCGGAGAACTATGGCTACACCTTC. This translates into CASSPENYGYTF. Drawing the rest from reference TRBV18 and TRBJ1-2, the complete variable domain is NAGVMQNPRHLVRRRGQEARLRCSPMKGHSHVYWYRQLPEEGLKFMVYLQKENIIDESGMPKERFSAEFPKEGPSILRIQQVVRGDSAAYFCASSPENYGYTFGSGTRLTVV.

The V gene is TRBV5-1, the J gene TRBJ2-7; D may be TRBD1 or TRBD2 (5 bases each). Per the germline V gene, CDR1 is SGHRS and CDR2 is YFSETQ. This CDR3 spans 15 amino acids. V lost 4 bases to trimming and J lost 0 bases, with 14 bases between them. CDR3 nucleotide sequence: TGCGCCAGCAGCCTTACCGGGACGGGCTCCTACGAGCAGTACTTC. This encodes CASSLTGTGSYEQYF.

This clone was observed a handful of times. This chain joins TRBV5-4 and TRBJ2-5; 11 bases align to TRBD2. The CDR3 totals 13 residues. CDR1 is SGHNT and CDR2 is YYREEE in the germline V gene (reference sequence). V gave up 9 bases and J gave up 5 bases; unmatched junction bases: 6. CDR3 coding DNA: TGTGCCACGACTAGCGGGGAGGGTGAGACCCAGTACTTC. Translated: CATTSGEGETQYF.

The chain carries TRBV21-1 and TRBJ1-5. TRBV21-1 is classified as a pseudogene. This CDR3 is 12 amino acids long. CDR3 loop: CASSLSEGPQHF. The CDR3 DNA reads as TGTGCCAGCAGCCTCTCGGAGGGGCCCCAGCATTTT.

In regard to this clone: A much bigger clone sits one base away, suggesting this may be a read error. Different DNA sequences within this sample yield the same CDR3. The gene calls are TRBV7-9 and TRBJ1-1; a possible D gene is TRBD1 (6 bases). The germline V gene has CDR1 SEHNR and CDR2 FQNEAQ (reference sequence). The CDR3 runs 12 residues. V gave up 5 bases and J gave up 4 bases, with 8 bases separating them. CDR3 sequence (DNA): TGTGCCAGCAGCCTCAGGGGCACTGAAGCTTTCTTT. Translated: CASSLRGTEAFF.

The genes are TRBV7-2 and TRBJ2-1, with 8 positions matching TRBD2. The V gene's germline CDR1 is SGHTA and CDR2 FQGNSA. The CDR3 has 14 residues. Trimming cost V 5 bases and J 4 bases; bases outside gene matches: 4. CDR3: CASSHGLAYNEQFF. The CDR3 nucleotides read TGTGCCAGCAGCCATGGACTAGCTTACAATGAGCAGTTCTTC.

The CDR3, as DNA: TGCGCCAGCAGCCAAGATTCCCATTACGGACAGGGGGCTTACGAGCAGTACTTC. Its translation: CASSQDSHYGQGAYEQYF. The gene calls are TRBV4-3 and TRBJ2-7; 11 nucleotides line up with TRBD1. The CDR3 loop spans 18 amino acids. Germline V gene sequence: CDR1 LGHNA, CDR2 YSLEER. With 0 bases clipped from V and 4 bases from J, the junction kept 11 bases outside the gene matches.

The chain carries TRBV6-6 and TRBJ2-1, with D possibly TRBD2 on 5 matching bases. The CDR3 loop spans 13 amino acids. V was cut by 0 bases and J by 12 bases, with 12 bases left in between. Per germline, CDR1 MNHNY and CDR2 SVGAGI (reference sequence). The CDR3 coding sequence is TGTGCCAGCAGTTACTCGAGCCAAGGAGGGCAGTTCTTC. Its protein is CASSYSSQGGQFF.

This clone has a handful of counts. The CDR3 coding sequence is TGTGCCAGTAGTATTGGGACAGGGGAAAAGCCCCAGCATTTT. This codes for CASSIGTGEKPQHF. V and J are TRBV19 and TRBJ1-5; 10 positions agree with TRBD1. V was pared by 3 bases and J by 8 bases, with 4 bases of the junction left unmatched. Germline lookup yields CDR1 LNHDA and CDR2 SQIVND (reference sequence). There are 14 residues in the CDR3.

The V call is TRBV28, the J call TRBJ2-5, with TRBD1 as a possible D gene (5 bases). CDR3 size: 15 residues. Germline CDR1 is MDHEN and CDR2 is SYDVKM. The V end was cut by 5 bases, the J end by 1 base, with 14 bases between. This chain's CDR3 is CASSGAQNSQETQYF. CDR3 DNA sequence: TGTGCCAGCAGTGGGGCCCAAAACTCCCAAGAGACCCAGTACTTC.

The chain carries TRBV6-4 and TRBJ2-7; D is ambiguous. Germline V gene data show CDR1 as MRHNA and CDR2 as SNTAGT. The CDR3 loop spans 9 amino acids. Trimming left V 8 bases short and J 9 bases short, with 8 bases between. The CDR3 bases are TGTGCCAGCCCGCTCGGGCAGTACTTC. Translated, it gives CASPLGQYF.

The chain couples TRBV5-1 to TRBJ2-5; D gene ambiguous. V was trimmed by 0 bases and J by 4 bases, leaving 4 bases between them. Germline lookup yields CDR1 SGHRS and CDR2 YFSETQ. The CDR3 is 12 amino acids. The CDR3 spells CASSLDRETQYF. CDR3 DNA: TGCGCCAGCAGCTTGGACAGAGAGACCCAGTACTTC.

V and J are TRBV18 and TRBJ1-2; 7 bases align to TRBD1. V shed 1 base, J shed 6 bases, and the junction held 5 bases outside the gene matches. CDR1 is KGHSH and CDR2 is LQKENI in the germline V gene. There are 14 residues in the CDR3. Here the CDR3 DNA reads TGTGCCAGCTCACCACGGGAGGGGGCGAATGGCTACACCTTC. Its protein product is CASSPREGANGYTF.

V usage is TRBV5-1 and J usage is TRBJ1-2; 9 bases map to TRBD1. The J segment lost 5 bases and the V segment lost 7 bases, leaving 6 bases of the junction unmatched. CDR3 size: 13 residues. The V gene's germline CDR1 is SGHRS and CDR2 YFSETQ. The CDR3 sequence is CASGLTGGYGYTF. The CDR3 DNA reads TGCGCCAGCGGGTTGACAGGGGGTTATGGCTACACCTTC.